These 11 T cell receptor beta chains originate from one sample sequenced in a study of T cell responses to AZD1222 COVID-19 vaccine. Generated by immunoSEQ multiplex PCR, the TCRdb table keeps only in-frame clones and is missing some. The table has about 130,000 clones, roughly 93% seen once. Sequencing used peripheral blood, obtained on day 0 of AZD1222 vaccination. These receptors came from an adult in good health.

V gene TRBV7-3 combines with J gene TRBJ2-7; 9 nucleotides agree with TRBD1. CDR3 length: 15 amino acids. CDR1 is SGHTA and CDR2 is FQGTGA in the germline V gene. Trimming cost V 5 bases and J 1 base; bases outside gene matches: 6. The CDR3 region is CASSLRTGDSYEQYF. The CDR3 nucleotides are TGTGCCAGCAGCCTGCGGACAGGGGATTCCTACGAGCAGTACTTC.

The chain has TRBV7-3 and TRBJ1-2, with no clear D. The V and J ends lost 4 bases and 5 bases respectively, with 17 bases between them. Germline V gene sequence: CDR1 SGHTA, CDR2 FQGTGA. The CDR3 length is 15 residues. The DNA for the CDR3 is TGTGCCAGCAGCTCCCAAAGGGAGGGAAAATATGGCTACACCTTC. As protein: CASSSQREGKYGYTF.

The chain links TRBV7-3 to TRBJ2-1, with D possibly matching TRBD2 (5 bases). The CDR3 loop spans 15 amino acids. CDR1 and CDR2 from the germline V gene are SGHTA and FQGTGA. With 2 bases removed from V and 0 bases from J, the gap between germline ends came to 8 bases. The CDR3 protein is CASSLERSSYNEQFF. CDR3 nucleotide sequence: TGTGCCAGCAGCTTAGAGCGGAGCTCCTACAATGAGCAGTTCTTC.

CDR3 in amino acids: CASSLVGGSNEKLFF. Here the CDR3 DNA reads TGCGCCAGCAGCTTGGTCGGGGGTTCTAATGAAAAACTGTTTTTT. This rearrangement joins TRBV5-1 to TRBJ1-4; possibly TRBD1 for D (5 bases). CDR1 and CDR2 (germline): SGHRS, YFSETQ. This CDR3 has 15 residues. Trimming pared 0 bases from V and 3 bases from J, leaving 9 bases between.

The chain couples TRBV5-1 to TRBJ1-1; D unresolved. CDR3 length: 13 amino acids. The V gene's germline CDR1 is SGHRS and CDR2 YFSETQ. Trimming stripped 0 bases from V and 0 bases from J, with 3 bases between. CDR3 sequence (DNA): TGCGCCAGCAGCTTGGGAATGAACACTGAAGCTTTCTTT. Translation: CASSLGMNTEAFF. Complete variable domain (other parts from reference TRBV5-1 and TRBJ1-1): KAGVTQTPRYLIKTRGQQVTLSCSPISGHRSVSWYQQTPGQGLQFLFEYFSETQRNKGNFPGRFSGRQFSNSRSEMNVSTLELGDSALYLCASSLGMNTEAFFGQGTRLTVV.

The rearrangement joins TRBV11-2 to TRBJ2-2, with TRBD1 matching 7 bases. This CDR3 is built from 17 residues. J gave up 0 bases and V 5 bases, and 9 bases lay outside the gene matches. Per germline, CDR1 SGHAT and CDR2 FQNNGV. The CDR3 loop reads CASSEGPGQSNTGELFF. DNA of the CDR3: TGTGCCAGCAGCGAAGGACCGGGACAGTCGAACACCGGGGAGCTGTTTTTT.

This chain joins TRBV21-1 and TRBJ2-3; the table's TRBD2 call for D was not verified on the DNA. TRBV21-1 corresponds to a pseudogene. The CDR3 runs 10 residues. Here the CDR3 reads CASIADTQYF. As DNA, the CDR3 is TGTGCCAGCATAGCAGATACGCAGTATTTT.

This clone showed up just once. The CDR3: CASSLVPSGRDTQYF. The CDR3 DNA is TGTGCCAGCAGCTTAGTGCCTAGCGGGAGAGATACGCAGTATTTT. V and J are TRBV11-2 and TRBJ2-3; the match to TRBD2 covers 10 bases. The germline V gene has CDR1 SGHAT and CDR2 FQNNGV. J lost 5 bases, V lost 1 base, and 3 bases had no gene match. The CDR3 contains 15 residues.

The rearrangement uses TRBV7-8 and TRBJ1-1; tentatively, D is TRBD1 (6 bases). The CDR3 spans 14 residues. The V gene lost 5 bases and the J gene lost 4 bases, with 14 bases spanning the gap. Germline CDR1 and CDR2: SGHVS and FQNEAQ. This CDR3 reads CASSHGGAGTEAFF. The CDR3, as DNA: TGTGCCAGCAGCCACGGGGGCGCGGGCACTGAAGCTTTCTTT.

V and J are TRBV7-9 and TRBJ1-4; D is unclear. Germline V gives CDR1 SEHNR, CDR2 FQNEAQ (reference sequence). V dropped 5 bases and J dropped 0 bases, with 10 bases sitting between them. The CDR3 sequence is 15 residues long. The CDR3 region has the DNA TGTGCCAGCAGCCCCGGGATTGCAACTAATGAAAAACTGTTTTTT. It translates to CASSPGIATNEKLFF.

The chain combines TRBV7-6 with TRBJ2-1, with D perhaps matching TRBD2 (5 bases). The germline V gene encodes CDR1 SGHVS and CDR2 FNYEAQ. The CDR3 has 18 amino acids. V gave up 5 bases and J gave up 0 bases, with 20 bases separating them. CDR3 DNA: TGTGCCAGCAGCCGCCCGGTGGAGCGGAGCCTCTCCTACAATGAGCAGTTCTTC. Its translation: CASSRPVERSLSYNEQFF.